The 20 T cell receptor beta chains given below trace back to one sample, sequenced in a study of OX40 agonist ivuxolimab in advanced cancers. Sequencing used immunoSEQ multiplex PCR; TCRdb keeps in-frame clones, though not all of them. The table has 77,000 or so clones, around 80% seen once. Sequences were derived from CD4+ or CD8+ T cells sorted from blood, sampled in a trial of the OX40 agonist ivuxolimab. All receptors come from an adult with an advanced solid tumor such as melanoma, head and neck, liver or kidney cancer.

The V gene is TRBV6-6, the J gene TRBJ1-2, with 7 bases aligning to TRBD1. V was pared by 4 bases and J by 3 bases, with 5 bases of the junction left unmatched. This CDR3 comprises 14 residues. Germline V CDR1 and CDR2: MNHNY, SVGAGI (reference sequence). The CDR3 DNA reads TGTGCCAGCAGTTCGGGACAGAGGTACTATGGCTACACCTTC. Translation gives CASSSGQRYYGYTF.

The chain couples TRBV7-8 to TRBJ1-6; D call uncertain. This CDR3 comprises 13 residues. CDR1 and CDR2 (germline): SGHVS, FQNEAQ. V shed 11 bases and J shed 3 bases, with 11 bases lying between them. The DNA of the CDR3 is TGTGCCTCCCAGGCTTTCTATAATTCACCCCTCCACTTT. Translating it yields CASQAFYNSPLHF.

The chain links TRBV9 to TRBJ1-1, with a tentative D call TRBD1 (5 bases). Trimming removed 3 bases at V and 0 bases at J, with 12 bases between. CDR1 and CDR2 (germline): SGDLS, YYNGEE. The CDR3 has 15 residues. The CDR3 reads CASSGGGVLNTEAFF. DNA for the CDR3: TGTGCCAGCAGCGGGGGAGGGGTCCTGAACACTGAAGCTTTCTTT.

This sequence joins TRBV9 and TRBJ1-2; 9 bases are shared with TRBD1. The germline V gene has CDR1 SGDLS and CDR2 YYNGEE. V trimming: 4 bases; J trimming: 0 bases; junction bases outside the gene matches: 1. CDR3 length: 14 amino acids. This CDR3 is CASSRTGANYGYTF. DNA of the CDR3: TGTGCCAGCAGCCGGACAGGGGCTAACTATGGCTACACCTTC.

The chain couples TRBV18 to TRBJ1-6; D ambiguous. This CDR3 comprises 13 residues. Trimming shortened V by 2 bases and J by 4 bases, and 3 bases separated the two germline ends. Germline loops: CDR1 KGHSH, CDR2 LQKENI. CDR3 nucleotides: TGTGCCAGCTCACCAACTTATAATTCACCCCTCCACTTT. Amino acids: CASSPTYNSPLHF.

This chain joins TRBV15 and TRBJ2-5; perhaps D is TRBD1 or TRBD2 (5 bases each). CDR3 size: 13 residues. Trimming left V 1 base short and J 7 bases short, with 10 bases between. Germline assignment: CDR1 LNHNV and CDR2 YYDKDF (reference sequence). The CDR3 nucleotides are TGTGCCACCAGCAGAGCTCGAGGGGCGACCCAGTACTTC. Residues: CATSRARGATQYF.

V is TRBV28 and J is TRBJ2-2; no reliable D call. The CDR3 has 13 amino acids. From germline, CDR1 is MDHEN and CDR2 SYDVKM. V was clipped by 3 bases and J by 3 bases, with 5 bases between them. The CDR3 loop is CASSLAYTGELFF. CDR3 sequence (DNA): TGTGCCAGCAGTTTGGCGTACACCGGGGAGCTGTTTTTT.

The chain is built from TRBV6-6 and TRBJ1-5; no reliable D call. The CDR3 runs 11 residues. Germline V gene sequence: CDR1 MNHNY, CDR2 SVGAGI (reference sequence). Trimming shortened V by 5 bases and J by 5 bases, and 4 bases separated the two germline ends. DNA for the CDR3: TGTGCCAGCAGTAGAGATCAGCCCCAGCATTTT. Protein: CASSRDQPQHF.

The V and J genes are TRBV7-2 and TRBJ1-2; the D gene is possibly TRBD1 (6 bases). This CDR3 is 15 amino acids long. V lost 4 bases and J 3 bases, leaving 15 bases between the germline ends. The germline gives CDR1 SGHTA, CDR2 FQGNSA. As DNA, the CDR3 is TGTGCCAGCAGCTCCCCGTCGACAGGACACTATGGCTACACCTTC. This sequence encodes CASSSPSTGHYGYTF.

The genes are TRBV30 and TRBJ1-2, with 7 bases aligning to TRBD1. J was trimmed by 4 bases and V by 2 bases; bases with no gene match: 16. The CDR3 length is 17 residues. Germline V gives CDR1 GTSNPN, CDR2 SVGIG (reference sequence). CDR3 region: CAWSSLGQMSGLYGYTF. The DNA for the CDR3 is TGTGCCTGGAGTTCCCTGGGACAGATGAGCGGTCTCTATGGCTACACCTTC.

V gene TRBV30 combines with J gene TRBJ2-6; 9 bases agree with TRBD1. The V segment lost 3 bases and the J segment 1 base; nucleotides outside the gene matches: 7. This CDR3 spans 17 amino acids. Looked up from germline, CDR1 is GTSNPN and CDR2 is SVGIG (reference sequence). CDR3 protein: CAWSRDRVRSGANVLTF. The CDR3 coding sequence is TGTGCCTGGAGCCGGGACAGGGTACGTTCTGGGGCCAACGTCCTGACTTTC.

V and J are TRBV5-6 and TRBJ2-7, with 13 bases lining up with TRBD2. Per germline, CDR1 SGHDT and CDR2 YYEEEE. J gave up 4 bases and V 2 bases, and 6 bases lay outside the gene matches. CDR3 length: 16 residues. This CDR3 is CASSFFGLAGVYEQYF. The CDR3 DNA is TGTGCCAGCAGCTTTTTCGGACTAGCGGGGGTGTACGAGCAGTACTTC.

For the CDR3, the DNA is TGTGCCAGCACCCGAGCAGGGGGCTACGAGCAGTACTTC. Translating gives CASTRAGGYEQYF. V usage is TRBV2 and J usage is TRBJ2-7; 7 positions match TRBD1. The CDR3 has 13 amino acids. Germline assignment: CDR1 SNHLY and CDR2 FYNNEI. With V trimmed by 7 bases and J by 3 bases, 6 bases remained unmatched.

The chain employs TRBV5-5 and TRBJ2-1; no firm D call. Germline assignment: CDR1 SGHKS and CDR2 YYEKEE (reference sequence). The CDR3 consists of 15 residues. Trimming left V 4 bases short and J 0 bases short, with 11 bases between. The CDR3 DNA reads TGTGCCAGCAGCCCGAAAGGTAGCTCCTACAATGAGCAGTTCTTC. As protein: CASSPKGSSYNEQFF.

The chain has TRBV18 and TRBJ2-3; D is ambiguous. Trimming shortened V by 2 bases and J by 2 bases, and 5 bases separated the two germline ends. Germline assignment: CDR1 KGHSH and CDR2 LQKENI. The CDR3 covers 13 residues. As DNA, the CDR3 is TGTGCCAGCTCACCAAGGAACACAGATACGCAGTATTTT. Translating gives CASSPRNTDTQYF.

CDR3 sequence: CASSPALAGLSGNTIYF. CDR3 DNA: TGCGCCAGCAGCCCAGCCCTGGCAGGTCTCTCTGGAAACACCATATATTTT. J is TRBJ1-3 and V is TRBV10-2; D not certain. The CDR3 has 17 amino acids. The V end lost 6 bases, the J end lost 0 bases, and 18 bases lay between the germline ends. Germline assignment: CDR1 WSHSY and CDR2 SAAADI.

The chain uses TRBV19 and TRBJ2-7; TRBD1 aligns across 8 bases. This CDR3 is 14 amino acids long. The germline CDR1 and CDR2 sequences are LNHDA and SQIVND (reference sequence). The V segment lost 1 base and the J segment 5 bases; nucleotides outside the gene matches: 4. The CDR3 is CASSIAAGGDEQYF. In DNA, the CDR3 is TGTGCCAGTAGTATAGCTGCAGGGGGCGACGAGCAGTACTTC.

This clone came up once. V is TRBV5-1 and J is TRBJ2-2; TRBD1 might be the D (6 bases). The CDR3 totals 15 residues. The ends were cut back, 4 bases at V and 7 bases at J, with 17 bases in the middle. The germline V gene has CDR1 SGHRS and CDR2 YFSETQ. The CDR3 nucleotides are TGCGCCAGCAGCATACCGGCAGGGGCCGGCGGGGAGCTGTTTTTT. Protein: CASSIPAGAGGELFF. Combining the CDR3 with reference TRBV5-1 and TRBJ2-2 gives the whole variable domain KAGVTQTPRYLIKTRGQQVTLSCSPISGHRSVSWYQQTPGQGLQFLFEYFSETQRNKGNFPGRFSGRQFSNSRSEMNVSTLELGDSALYLCASSIPAGAGGELFFGEGSRLTVL.

This clone was seen repeatedly, ten times or more. V and J are TRBV5-1 and TRBJ2-7, with 8 bases identical to TRBD2. Germline trimming cut 1 base from V and 7 bases from J; bases unmatched to any gene: 4. Germline loops: CDR1 SGHRS, CDR2 YFSETQ. This CDR3 is built from 13 residues. This CDR3 reads CASSLSGSREQYF. The CDR3 DNA follows: TGCGCCAGCAGCTTGAGCGGGAGTCGGGAGCAGTACTTC.

CDR3 bases: TGTGCCTGGAGTGGGGGACAGGGGCCTAACTATGGCTACACCTTC. Its translation: CAWSGGQGPNYGYTF. The chain has TRBV30 and TRBJ1-2, with 10 bases identical to TRBD1. CDR1 is GTSNPN and CDR2 is SVGIG in the germline V gene (reference sequence). The J segment lost 0 bases and the V segment lost 1 base, leaving 2 bases of the junction unmatched. The CDR3 totals 15 residues.